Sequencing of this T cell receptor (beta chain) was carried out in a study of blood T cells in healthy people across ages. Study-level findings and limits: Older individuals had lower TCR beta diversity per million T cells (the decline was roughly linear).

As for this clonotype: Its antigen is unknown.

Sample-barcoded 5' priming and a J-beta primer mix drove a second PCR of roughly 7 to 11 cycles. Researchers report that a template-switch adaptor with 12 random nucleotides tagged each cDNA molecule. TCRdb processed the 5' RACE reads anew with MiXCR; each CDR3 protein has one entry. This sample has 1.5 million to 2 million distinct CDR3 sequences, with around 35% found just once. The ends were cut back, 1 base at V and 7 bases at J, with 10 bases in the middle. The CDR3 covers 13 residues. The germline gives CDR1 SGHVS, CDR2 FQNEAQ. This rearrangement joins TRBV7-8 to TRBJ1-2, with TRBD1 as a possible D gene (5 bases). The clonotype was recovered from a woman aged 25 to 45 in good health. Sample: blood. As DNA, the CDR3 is TGTGCCAGCAGCTTAGACGGGGCGCGTGGCTACACCTTC. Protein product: CASSLDGARGYTF. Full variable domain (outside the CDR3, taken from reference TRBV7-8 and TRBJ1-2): GAGVSQSPRYKVAKRGQDVALRCDPISGHVSLFWYQQALGQGPEFLTYFQNEAQLDKSGLPSDRFFAERPEGSVSTLKIQRTQQEDSAVYLCASSLDGARGYTFGSGTRLTVV.